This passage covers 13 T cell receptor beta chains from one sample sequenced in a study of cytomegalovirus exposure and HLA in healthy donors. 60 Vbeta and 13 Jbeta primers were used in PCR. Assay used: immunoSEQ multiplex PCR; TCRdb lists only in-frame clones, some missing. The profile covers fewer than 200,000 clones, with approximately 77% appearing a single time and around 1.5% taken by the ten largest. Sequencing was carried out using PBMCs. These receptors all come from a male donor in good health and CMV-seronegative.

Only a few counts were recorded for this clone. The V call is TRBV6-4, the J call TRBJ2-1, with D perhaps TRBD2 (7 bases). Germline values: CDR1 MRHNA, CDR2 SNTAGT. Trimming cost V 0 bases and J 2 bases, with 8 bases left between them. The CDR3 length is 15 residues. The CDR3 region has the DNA TGTGCCAGCAGTGACTCGGGGGGGCCCTACAATGAGCAGTTCTTC. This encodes CASSDSGGPYNEQFF.

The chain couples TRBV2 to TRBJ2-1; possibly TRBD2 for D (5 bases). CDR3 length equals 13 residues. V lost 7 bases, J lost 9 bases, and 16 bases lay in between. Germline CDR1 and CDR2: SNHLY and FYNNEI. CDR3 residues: CASNSAEGFEQFF. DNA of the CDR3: TGTGCCAGCAACTCAGCCGAGGGTTTTGAGCAGTTCTTC.

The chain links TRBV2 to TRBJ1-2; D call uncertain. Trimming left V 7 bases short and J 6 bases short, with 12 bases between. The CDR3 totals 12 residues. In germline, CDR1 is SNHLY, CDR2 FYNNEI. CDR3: CASNWGEDGYTF. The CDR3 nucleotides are TGTGCCAGCAATTGGGGAGAAGATGGCTACACCTTC.

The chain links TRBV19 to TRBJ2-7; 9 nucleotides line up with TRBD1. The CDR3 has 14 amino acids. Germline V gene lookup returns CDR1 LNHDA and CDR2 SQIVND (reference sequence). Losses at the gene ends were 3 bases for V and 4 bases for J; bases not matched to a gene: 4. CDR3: CASSMGTGTYEQYF. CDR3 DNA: TGTGCCAGTAGTATGGGGACAGGGACTTACGAGCAGTACTTC.

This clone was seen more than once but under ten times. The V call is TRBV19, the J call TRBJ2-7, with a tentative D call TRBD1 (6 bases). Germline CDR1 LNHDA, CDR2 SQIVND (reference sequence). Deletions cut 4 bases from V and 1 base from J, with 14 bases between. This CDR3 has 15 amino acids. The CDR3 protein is CASSRDNLGSYEQYF. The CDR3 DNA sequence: TGTGCCAGTAGTAGGGACAATCTCGGTTCCTACGAGCAGTACTTC.

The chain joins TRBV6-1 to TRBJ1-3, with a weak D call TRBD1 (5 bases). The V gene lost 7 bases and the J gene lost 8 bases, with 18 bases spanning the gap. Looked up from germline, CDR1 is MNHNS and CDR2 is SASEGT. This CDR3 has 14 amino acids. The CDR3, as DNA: TGTGCCAGCACTCCGGACATTGCCGGGTACACCATATATTTT. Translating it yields CASTPDIAGYTIYF.

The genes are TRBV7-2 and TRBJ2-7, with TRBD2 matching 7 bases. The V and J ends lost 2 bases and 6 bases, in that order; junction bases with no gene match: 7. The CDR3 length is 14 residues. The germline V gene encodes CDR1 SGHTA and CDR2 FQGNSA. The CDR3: CASSLRDLAGEQYF. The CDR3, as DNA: TGTGCCAGCAGCTTAAGGGACTTAGCGGGCGAGCAGTACTTC.

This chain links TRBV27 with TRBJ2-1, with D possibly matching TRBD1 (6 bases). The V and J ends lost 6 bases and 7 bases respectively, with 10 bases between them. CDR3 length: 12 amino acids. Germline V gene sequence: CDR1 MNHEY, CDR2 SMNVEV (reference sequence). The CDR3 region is CASRKGGNEQFF. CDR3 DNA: TGTGCCAGCAGAAAAGGGGGTAATGAGCAGTTCTTC.

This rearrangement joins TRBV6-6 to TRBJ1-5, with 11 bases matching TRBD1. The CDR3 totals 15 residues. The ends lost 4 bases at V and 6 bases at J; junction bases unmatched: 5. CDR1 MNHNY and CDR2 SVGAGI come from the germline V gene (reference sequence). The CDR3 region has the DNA TGTGCCAGCAGTTCCAGGGGACAGGGGGGTCAGCCCCAGCATTTT. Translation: CASSSRGQGGQPQHF.

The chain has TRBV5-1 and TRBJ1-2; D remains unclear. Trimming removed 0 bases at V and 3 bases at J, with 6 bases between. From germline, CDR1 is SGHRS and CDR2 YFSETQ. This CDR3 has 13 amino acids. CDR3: CASSLDNDYGYTF. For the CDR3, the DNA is TGCGCCAGCAGCTTGGACAATGACTATGGCTACACCTTC.

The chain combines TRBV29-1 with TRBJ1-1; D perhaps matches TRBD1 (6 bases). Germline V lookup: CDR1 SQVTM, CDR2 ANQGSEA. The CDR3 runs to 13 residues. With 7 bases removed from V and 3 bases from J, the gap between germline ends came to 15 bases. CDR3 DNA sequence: TGCAGCGGCGGGGGGGGCTGGGACACTGAAGCTTTCTTT. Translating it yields CSGGGGWDTEAFF.

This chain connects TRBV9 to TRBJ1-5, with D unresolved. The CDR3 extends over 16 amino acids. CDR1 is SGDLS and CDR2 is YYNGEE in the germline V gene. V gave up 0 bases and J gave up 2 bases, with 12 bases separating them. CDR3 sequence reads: CASSVGQEEGNQPQHF. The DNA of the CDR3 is TGTGCCAGCAGCGTAGGTCAGGAGGAAGGCAATCAGCCCCAGCATTTT.

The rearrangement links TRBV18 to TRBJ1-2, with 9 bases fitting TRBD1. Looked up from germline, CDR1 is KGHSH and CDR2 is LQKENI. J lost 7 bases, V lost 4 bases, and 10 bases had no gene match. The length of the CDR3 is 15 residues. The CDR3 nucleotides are TGTGCCAGCTCACGAACGGGACAGGGTGAGGGTGGCTACACCTTC. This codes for CASSRTGQGEGGYTF.